Listed below are T cell receptor beta chains from one sample, sequenced in a study of CD8 T cells in Susac syndrome. TCRdb processed the immunoSEQ multiplex PCR reads anew with MiXCR; each CDR3 protein has one entry. The table has approximately 120,000 distinct CDR3 sequences, around 94% seen once. The sample comprised CD4+ T cells from PBMCs. Source of these receptors: a human donor in good health. The CDR3 runs from the conserved cysteine through the conserved F or W. A D gene is named only where the DNA matches it firmly. Clone size is given for some rows only: seen once, a few or many times, or a class if the clone is expanded.

V	length	J	size	D	CDR3	DNA
TRBV28	15	TRBJ2-5	NA	NA	CASSLGRAYQETQYF	TGTGCCAGCAGTTTGGGGCGGGCATATCAAGAGACCCAGTACTTC
TRBV7-2	14	TRBJ1-2	NA	NA	CASSPRASFYGYTF	TGTGCCAGCAGCCCTCGTGCCTCGTTCTATGGCTACACCTTC
TRBV6-1	17	TRBJ1-1	NA	NA	CASNSRRGIRGDTEAFF	TGTGCCAGCAACTCCCGACGAGGTATAAGAGGTGACACTGAAGCTTTCTTT
TRBV11-2	15	TRBJ2-7	once	NA	CASSLLRGLSYEQYF	TGTGCCAGCAGCTTACTACGGGGCCTATCCTACGAGCAGTACTTC
TRBV5-4	15	TRBJ2-5	NA	TRBD1	CASSRAGTVTETQYF	TGTGCCAGCAGCAGAGCTGGGACAGTTACGGAGACCCAGTACTTC
TRBV9	15	TRBJ2-7	few	TRBD2	CASSQYSGSAYEQYF	TGTGCCAGCTCCCAATATAGCGGGAGCGCCTACGAGCAGTACTTC
TRBV4-1	16	TRBJ2-2	NA	TRBD1	CASSQQTGVGPGELFF	TGCGCCAGCAGCCAACAGACAGGGGTCGGACCCGGGGAGCTGTTTTTT
TRBV19	13	TRBJ2-7	NA	NA	CASTRRGAIEQYF	TGTGCCAGTACAAGGCGCGGTGCTATTGAGCAGTACTTC
TRBV6-1	14	TRBJ2-6	NA	NA	CASVAGTAGGVLTF	TGTGCCAGCGTTGCCGGGACCGCTGGGGGCGTCCTGACTTTC
TRBV6-6	12	TRBJ1-3	NA	NA	CASTTQGNTIYF	TGTGCCAGCACCACCCAAGGAAACACCATATATTTT
TRBV6-5	20	TRBJ2-1	NA	TRBD2	CASSYSWLGLAGGSYNEQFF	TGTGCCAGCAGTTACTCATGGCTTGGATTAGCGGGAGGGTCCTACAATGAGCAGTTCTTC
TRBV4-1	13	TRBJ1-1	NA	NA	CASRGPLNTEAFF	TGCGCCAGCAGGGGACCGTTGAACACTGAAGCTTTCTTT
TRBV3-1	15	TRBJ1-5	NA	TRBD1	CASSQDGTGNQPQHF	TGTGCCAGCAGCCAAGATGGGACAGGGAATCAGCCCCAGCATTTT
TRBV27	15	TRBJ1-5	NA	TRBD1	CASSSRTGFGQPQHF	TGTGCCAGCAGTTCCCGGACAGGGTTTGGTCAGCCCCAGCATTTT
TRBV4-2	16	TRBJ1-2	NA	NA	CASSQETGGNSAGYTF	TGTGCCAGCAGCCAAGAGACAGGAGGAAACTCGGCTGGCTACACCTTC
TRBV30	13	TRBJ2-3	NA	TRBD2	CAWSPSGPDTQYF	TGTGCCTGGAGTCCTAGCGGCCCCGATACGCAGTATTTT
TRBV5-1	14	TRBJ2-7	once	TRBD1	CASSPDRATYEQYF	TGCGCCAGCAGTCCCGACAGGGCAACCTACGAGCAGTACTTC
TRBV6-6	13	TRBJ1-1	NA	NA	CASSPTGVQTAFF	TGTGCCAGCAGTCCGACAGGCGTACAGACCGCTTTCTTT
TRBV5-6	13	TRBJ2-7	few	NA	CASSLLDSYEQYF	TGTGCCAGCAGCTTACTAGACTCCTACGAGCAGTACTTC
TRBV5-1	13	TRBJ1-2	NA	NA	CASSVQGPDGYTF	TGCGCCAGCAGCGTACAGGGTCCGGATGGCTACACCTTC
TRBV12-3/TRBV12-4	19	TRBJ2-1	NA	TRBD2	CASSGEQGAGTSGNRQQFF	TGTGCCAGCAGTGGAGAACAGGGGGCCGGGACTAGCGGGAATAGACAGCAGTTCTTC
TRBV24-1	14	TRBJ1-2	NA	TRBD1	CATSDSTGFYGYTF	TGTGCCACCAGTGACTCGACAGGGTTCTATGGCTACACCTTC
TRBV5-1	13	TRBJ2-3	NA	NA	CASSFGSTDTQYF	TGCGCCAGCAGCTTTGGCAGCACAGATACGCAGTATTTT
TRBV4-3	14	TRBJ1-1	NA	NA	CASTPTAGDTEAFF	TGCGCCAGCACCCCTACGGCGGGAGACACTGAAGCTTTCTTT
TRBV28	16	TRBJ1-5	once	TRBD1	CASSLGGTGKNQPQHF	TGTGCCAGCAGTTTAGGGGGGACAGGGAAAAATCAGCCCCAGCATTTT
TRBV5-1	11	TRBJ1-1	NA	NA	CACRANTEAFF	TGCGCCTGCAGGGCGAACACTGAAGCTTTCTTT
TRBV5-1	12	TRBJ2-2	NA	NA	CASSLGRGELFF	TGCGCCAGCAGCTTGGGGCGTGGGGAGCTGTTTTTT
TRBV2	13	TRBJ1-1	NA	NA	CASWGYRDTEAFF	TGTGCCAGCTGGGGATACCGGGACACTGAAGCTTTCTTT
TRBV6-1	16	TRBJ2-6	NA	NA	CASSPVRPSGANVLTF	TGTGCCAGCAGTCCCGTTCGCCCCTCTGGGGCCAACGTCCTGACTTTC
TRBV29-1	14	TRBJ2-5	NA	TRBD2	CSVGLAGAGETQYF	TGCAGCGTTGGCCTAGCGGGAGCCGGAGAGACCCAGTACTTC
TRBV7-2	15	TRBJ2-5	NA	NA	CASSLYTSGQETQYF	TGTGCCAGCAGCCTCTACACTAGTGGGCAAGAGACCCAGTACTTC
TRBV29-1	13	TRBJ1-2	NA	NA	CSVEGREGNGYTF	TGCAGCGTTGAAGGAAGGGAGGGAAATGGCTACACCTTC
TRBV4-2	14	TRBJ1-1	NA	NA	CASSLTTGDTEAFF	TGTGCCAGCAGCCTCACCACGGGGGACACTGAAGCTTTCTTT
TRBV5-1	14	TRBJ2-1	NA	NA	CASSFPGSNGEQFF	TGCGCCAGCAGCTTCCCCGGGAGTAACGGTGAGCAGTTCTTC
TRBV12-3/TRBV12-4	13	TRBJ1-1	NA	NA	CASSPGTGNEAFF	TGTGCCAGCAGTCCGGGGACGGGAAATGAAGCTTTCTTT
TRBV29-1	12	TRBJ2-4	NA	NA	CSVQTGTDPLDF	TGCAGCGTTCAAACCGGGACCGATCCCCTAGACTTC
TRBV19	13	TRBJ2-5	NA	TRBD1	CASTIAGGETQYF	TGTGCCAGTACCATCGCAGGGGGCGAGACCCAGTACTTC
TRBV5-6	15	TRBJ2-1	NA	NA	CASSLGDVVYNEQFF	TGTGCCAGCAGCTTGGGGGACGTCGTCTACAATGAGCAGTTCTTC
TRBV7-8	18	TRBJ2-3	NA	TRBD2	CASSLGPSGKRGTDTQYF	TGTGCCAGCAGCTTAGGTCCTAGCGGGAAGAGGGGGACAGATACGCAGTATTTT
TRBV25-1	14	TRBJ1-2	NA	NA	CASSQLDRTYGYTF	TGTGCCAGCAGCCAGTTGGACAGAACCTATGGCTACACCTTC
TRBV4-3	16	TRBJ2-6	NA	NA	CASSQDLGNGANVLTF	TGCGCCAGCAGCCAAGATCTAGGGAACGGGGCCAACGTCCTGACTTTC
TRBV19	18	TRBJ1-1	NA	NA	CASSMRAGGTGMNTEAFF	TGTGCCAGTAGTATGCGGGCGGGGGGAACAGGGATGAACACTGAAGCTTTCTTT
TRBV20-1	15	TRBJ2-1	NA	TRBD2	CSALDAGLAGGGLFF	TGCAGTGCTCTTGACGCTGGACTAGCGGGAGGGGGACTGTTCTTC
TRBV4-3	15	TRBJ1-2	NA	NA	CASSHNAGLGYGYTF	TGCGCCAGCAGCCACAACGCAGGTCTTGGGTATGGCTACACCTTC
TRBV20-1	13	TRBJ1-4	NA	TRBD1	CSAYTGGNEKLFF	TGCAGTGCTTATACAGGGGGAAACGAAAAACTGTTTTTT
TRBV14	14	TRBJ1-2	NA	TRBD1	CASSQGTGRGGYTF	TGTGCCAGCAGCCAAGGGACAGGACGAGGGGGCTACACCTTC
TRBV10-3	15	TRBJ2-7	NA	NA	CAISESTLGAYEQYF	TGTGCCATCAGTGAGTCTACCTTAGGGGCCTACGAGCAGTACTTC
TRBV20-1	13	TRBJ2-7	once	TRBD2	CSATGTSVHEQYF	TGCAGTGCAACCGGGACTAGCGTCCACGAGCAGTACTTC
TRBV20-1	13	TRBJ1-1	NA	NA	CSARGSPSTEAFF	TGCAGTGCTAGAGGGAGCCCGTCCACTGAAGCTTTCTTT
TRBV7-8	15	TRBJ2-2	NA	TRBD2	CASSSGLAGDGELFF	TGTGCCAGCAGCTCTGGACTAGCGGGGGACGGGGAGCTGTTTTTT
TRBV6-5	14	TRBJ1-2	NA	NA	CASSYSAALAGYTF	TGTGCCAGCAGTTACTCAGCAGCCCTTGCCGGCTACACCTTC
TRBV18	14	TRBJ1-5	NA	NA	CASSPPEGPWAQHF	TGTGCCAGCTCACCGCCGGAGGGACCGTGGGCCCAGCATTTT
TRBV6-2/TRBV6-3	15	TRBJ1-1	NA	TRBD1	CASSRPQGKNTEAFF	TGTGCCAGCAGTCGCCCACAGGGGAAGAACACTGAAGCTTTCTTT
TRBV6-1	14	TRBJ2-1	NA	NA	CASSPRTDYNEQFF	TGTGCCAGCAGTCCTCGGACAGACTACAATGAGCAGTTCTTC
TRBV10-3	15	TRBJ2-1	NA	TRBD2	CAISDSGRPHNEQFF	TGTGCCATCAGTGATAGCGGGAGGCCCCACAATGAGCAGTTCTTC